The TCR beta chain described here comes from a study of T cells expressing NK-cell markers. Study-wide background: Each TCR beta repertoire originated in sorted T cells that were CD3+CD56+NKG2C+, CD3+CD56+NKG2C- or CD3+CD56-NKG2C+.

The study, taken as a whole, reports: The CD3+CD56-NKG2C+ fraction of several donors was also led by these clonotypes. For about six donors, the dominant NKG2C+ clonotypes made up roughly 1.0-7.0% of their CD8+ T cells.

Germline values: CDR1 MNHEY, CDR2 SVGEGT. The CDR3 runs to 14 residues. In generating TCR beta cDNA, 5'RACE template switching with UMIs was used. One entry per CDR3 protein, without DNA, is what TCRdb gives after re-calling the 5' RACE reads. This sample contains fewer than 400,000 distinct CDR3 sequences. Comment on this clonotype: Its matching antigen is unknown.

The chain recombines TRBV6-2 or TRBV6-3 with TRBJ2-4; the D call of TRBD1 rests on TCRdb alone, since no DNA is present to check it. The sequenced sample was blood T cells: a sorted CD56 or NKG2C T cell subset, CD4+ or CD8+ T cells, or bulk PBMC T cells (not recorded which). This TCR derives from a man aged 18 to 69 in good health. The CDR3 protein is CASRDTTGASRPYF.